This is a list of T cell receptor beta chains from one sample in a study of blood T cells in healthy people across ages. One entry per CDR3 protein results from TCRdb running MiXCR on the 5' RACE reads. The sample yields 1,500,000 or so distinct CDR3 sequences, roughly 43% seen once. Sequenced: blood. These receptors were obtained from a woman younger than 35 in good health. Both conserved end residues are part of each CDR3. The order of the fields is D gene, V gene, clone size, J gene, CDR3 protein, CDR3 DNA. A D gene is named only where the DNA matches it firmly. Only some rows state a clone size, as once, few, many or a class for expanded clones.

d_call: -; v_call: TRBV13; clone_size: few; j_call: TRBJ1-1; cdr3_aa: CASSFSRQARDTEAFF; cdr3_nt: TGTGCCAGCAGCTTTTCCCGACAGGCTCGGGACACTGAAGCTTTCTTT
d_call: -; v_call: TRBV29-1; clone_size: -; j_call: TRBJ2-1; cdr3_aa: CSVETPNEQFF; cdr3_nt: TGCAGCGTTGAAACCCCGAATGAGCAGTTCTTC
d_call: -; v_call: TRBV3-1; clone_size: -; j_call: TRBJ2-3; cdr3_aa: CASSQAGRRTDTQYF; cdr3_nt: TGTGCCAGCAGCCAAGCCGGGAGAAGGACCGATACGCAGTATTTT
d_call: -; v_call: TRBV5-8; clone_size: -; j_call: TRBJ2-7; cdr3_aa: CASTLGRRHMVYEQYF; cdr3_nt: TGTGCCAGCACCCTGGGACGGCGGCACATGGTCTACGAGCAGTACTTC
d_call: TRBD1; v_call: TRBV12-3/TRBV12-4; clone_size: few; j_call: TRBJ1-5; cdr3_aa: CASRLQAGGQPQHF; cdr3_nt: TGTGCCAGCAGGCTCCAGGCAGGGGGTCAGCCCCAGCATTTT
d_call: -; v_call: TRBV7-2; clone_size: many; j_call: TRBJ2-5; cdr3_aa: CASRGLPQETQYF; cdr3_nt: TGTGCCAGCAGGGGCCTACCCCAAGAGACCCAGTACTTC
d_call: TRBD1; v_call: TRBV24-1; clone_size: -; j_call: TRBJ1-5; cdr3_aa: CATSDPDRAHYFNNQPQHF; cdr3_nt: TGTGCCACCAGTGACCCAGACAGGGCCCATTATTTTAACAATCAGCCCCAGCATTTT
d_call: TRBD2; v_call: TRBV29-1; clone_size: -; j_call: TRBJ2-3; cdr3_aa: CSVGGLGFGATDTQYF; cdr3_nt: TGCAGCGTGGGAGGACTAGGGTTTGGAGCCACAGATACGCAGTATTTT
d_call: TRBD1; v_call: TRBV6-1; clone_size: few; j_call: TRBJ1-2; cdr3_aa: CASSVGTGGLRYGYTF; cdr3_nt: TGTGCCAGCAGTGTCGGGACAGGGGGCCTCCGCTATGGCTACACCTTC
d_call: -; v_call: TRBV30; clone_size: -; j_call: TRBJ1-2; cdr3_aa: CAWGGVGYTF; cdr3_nt: TGTGCCTGGGGTGGAGTCGGCTACACCTTC
d_call: -; v_call: TRBV10-3; clone_size: many; j_call: TRBJ2-1; cdr3_aa: CAISDRQGAYNEQFF; cdr3_nt: TGTGCCATCAGTGACCGGCAGGGAGCTTACAATGAGCAGTTCTTC
d_call: -; v_call: TRBV5-1; clone_size: -; j_call: TRBJ2-1; cdr3_aa: CASSLRQADNEQFF; cdr3_nt: TGCGCCAGCAGCTTGAGACAGGCGGACAATGAGCAGTTCTTC
d_call: -; v_call: TRBV5-1; clone_size: -; j_call: TRBJ2-7; cdr3_aa: CASSRILTDSYEQYF; cdr3_nt: TGCGCCAGCAGTAGAATTTTAACGGACAGCTACGAGCAGTACTTC
d_call: -; v_call: TRBV21-1; clone_size: -; j_call: TRBJ2-7; cdr3_aa: CASSRRDRTYAPYSYEQYF; cdr3_nt: TGTGCCAGCAGCCGGAGGGACAGAACATATGCTCCGTACTCATACGAGCAGTACTTC
d_call: -; v_call: TRBV5-5; clone_size: once; j_call: TRBJ2-7; cdr3_aa: CASSLSHRYEQYF; cdr3_nt: TGTGCCAGCAGCTTGAGTCATCGTTACGAGCAGTACTTC
d_call: -; v_call: TRBV28; clone_size: once; j_call: TRBJ2-5; cdr3_aa: CASSFPLGETQYF; cdr3_nt: TGTGCCAGCAGTTTCCCGCTTGGGGAGACCCAGTACTTC
d_call: -; v_call: TRBV3-1; clone_size: -; j_call: TRBJ2-7; cdr3_aa: CASSQDVTTRGWDEQYF; cdr3_nt: TGTGCCAGCAGCCAAGACGTGACTACTAGAGGGTGGGATGAGCAGTACTTC